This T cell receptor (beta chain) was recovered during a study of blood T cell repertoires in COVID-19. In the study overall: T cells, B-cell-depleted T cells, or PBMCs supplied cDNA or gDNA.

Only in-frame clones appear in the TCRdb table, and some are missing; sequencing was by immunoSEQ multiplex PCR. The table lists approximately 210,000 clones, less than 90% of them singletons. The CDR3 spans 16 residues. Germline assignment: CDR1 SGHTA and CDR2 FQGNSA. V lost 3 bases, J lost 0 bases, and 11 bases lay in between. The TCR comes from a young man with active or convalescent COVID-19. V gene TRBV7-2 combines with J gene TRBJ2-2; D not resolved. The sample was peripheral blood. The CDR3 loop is CASSFQRLSNTGELFF. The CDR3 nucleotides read TGTGCCAGCAGCTTTCAGCGACTTTCGAACACCGGGGAGCTGTTTTTT.